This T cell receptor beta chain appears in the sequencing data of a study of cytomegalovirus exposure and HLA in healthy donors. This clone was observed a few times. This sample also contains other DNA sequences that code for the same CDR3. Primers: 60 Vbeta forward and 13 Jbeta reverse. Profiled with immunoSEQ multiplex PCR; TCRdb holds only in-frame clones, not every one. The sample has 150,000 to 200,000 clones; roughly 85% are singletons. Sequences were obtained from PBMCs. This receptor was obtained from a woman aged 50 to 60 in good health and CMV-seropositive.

The CDR3 loop reads CASSYQGANTEAFF. Here the CDR3 DNA reads TGTGCCAGCAGTTACCAGGGTGCGAACACTGAAGCTTTCTTT. The chain links TRBV6-5 to TRBJ1-1, with D perhaps matching TRBD1 (5 bases). CDR3 size: 14 residues. V was pared by 2 bases and J by 1 base, with 8 bases between. The germline CDR1 and CDR2 sequences are MNHEY and SVGAGI.